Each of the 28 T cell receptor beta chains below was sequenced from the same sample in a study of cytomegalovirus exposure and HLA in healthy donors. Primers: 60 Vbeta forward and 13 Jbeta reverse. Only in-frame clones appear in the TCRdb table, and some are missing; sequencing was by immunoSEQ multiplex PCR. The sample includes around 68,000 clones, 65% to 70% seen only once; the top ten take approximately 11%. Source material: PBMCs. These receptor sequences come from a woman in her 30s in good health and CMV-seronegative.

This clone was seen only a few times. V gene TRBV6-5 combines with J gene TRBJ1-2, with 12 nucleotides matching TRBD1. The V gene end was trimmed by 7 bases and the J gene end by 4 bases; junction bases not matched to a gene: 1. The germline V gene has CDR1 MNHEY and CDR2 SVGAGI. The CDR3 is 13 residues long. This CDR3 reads CASKGQGAYGYTF. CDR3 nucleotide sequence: TGTGCCAGCAAGGGACAGGGGGCCTATGGCTACACCTTC.

In DNA, the CDR3 is TGCGCCAGCAGCCAAGGGGGACAGGGGGCGTACTACGAGCAGTACTTC. As protein: CASSQGGQGAYYEQYF. J is TRBJ2-7 and V is TRBV4-3; 12 nucleotides align to TRBD1. J gave up 3 bases and V 1 base, and 4 bases lay outside the gene matches. The germline V gene has CDR1 LGHNA and CDR2 YSLEER. CDR3 size: 16 residues.

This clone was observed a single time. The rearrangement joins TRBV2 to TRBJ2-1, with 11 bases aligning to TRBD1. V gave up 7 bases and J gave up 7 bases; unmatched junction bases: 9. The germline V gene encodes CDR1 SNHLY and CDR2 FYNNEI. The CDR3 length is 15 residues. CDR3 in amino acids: CASTDGQGAQNEQFF. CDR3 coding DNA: TGTGCCAGCACGGATGGACAGGGGGCACAGAATGAGCAGTTCTTC.

The CDR3 nucleotides read TGTGCCTGGAGTGTACCCCGACCGGGCTACGAGCAGTACTTC. Amino acids: CAWSVPRPGYEQYF. The V gene is TRBV30, the J gene TRBJ2-7; D is unclear. From germline, CDR1 is GTSNPN and CDR2 SVGIG (reference sequence). The length of the CDR3 is 14 residues. Trimming cost V 0 bases and J 3 bases, with 12 bases left between them.

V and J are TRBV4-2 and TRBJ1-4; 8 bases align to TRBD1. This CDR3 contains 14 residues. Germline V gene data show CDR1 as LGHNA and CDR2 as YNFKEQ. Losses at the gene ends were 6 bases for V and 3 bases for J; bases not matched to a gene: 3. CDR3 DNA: TGTGCCAGCAGTTCGACAGGGGCTAATGAAAAACTGTTTTTT. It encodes CASSSTGANEKLFF.

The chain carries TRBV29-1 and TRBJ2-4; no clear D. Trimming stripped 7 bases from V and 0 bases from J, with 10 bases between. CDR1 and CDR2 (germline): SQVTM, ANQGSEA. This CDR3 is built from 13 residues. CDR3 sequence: CSGLELAKNIQYF. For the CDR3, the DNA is TGCAGCGGCCTAGAACTAGCCAAAAACATTCAGTACTTC. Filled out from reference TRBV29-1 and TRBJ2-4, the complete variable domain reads SAVISQKPSRDICQRGTSLTIQCQVDSQVTMMFWYRQQPGQSLTLIATANQGSEATYESGFVIDKFPISRPNLTFSTLTVSNMSPEDSSIYLCSGLELAKNIQYFGAGTRLSVL.

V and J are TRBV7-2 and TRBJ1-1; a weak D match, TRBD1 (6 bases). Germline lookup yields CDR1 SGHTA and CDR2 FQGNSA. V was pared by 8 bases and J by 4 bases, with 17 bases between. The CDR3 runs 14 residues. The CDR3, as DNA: TGTGCCAGCGGCAACTCAGGGGTGGCCACTGAAGCTTTCTTT. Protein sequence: CASGNSGVATEAFF.

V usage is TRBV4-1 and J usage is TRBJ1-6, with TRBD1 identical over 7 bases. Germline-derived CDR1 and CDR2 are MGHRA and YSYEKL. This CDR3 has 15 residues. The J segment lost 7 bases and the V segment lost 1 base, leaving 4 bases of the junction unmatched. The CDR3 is CASSQAEQGNSPLHF. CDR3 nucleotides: TGCGCCAGCAGCCAAGCGGAACAGGGGAATTCACCCCTCCACTTT.

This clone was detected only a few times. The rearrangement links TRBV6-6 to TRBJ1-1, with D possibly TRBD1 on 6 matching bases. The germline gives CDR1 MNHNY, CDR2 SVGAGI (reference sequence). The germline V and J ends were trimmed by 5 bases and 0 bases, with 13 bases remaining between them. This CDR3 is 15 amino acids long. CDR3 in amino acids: CASSKQGTVNTEAFF. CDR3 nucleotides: TGTGCCAGCAGTAAACAGGGTACGGTGAACACTGAAGCTTTCTTT.

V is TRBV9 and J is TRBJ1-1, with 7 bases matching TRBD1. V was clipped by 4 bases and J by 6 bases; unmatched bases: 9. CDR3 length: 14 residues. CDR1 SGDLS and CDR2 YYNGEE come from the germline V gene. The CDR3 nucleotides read TGTGCCAGCAGCTCTGGACAGGTTCGCGCTGAAGCTTTCTTT. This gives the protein CASSSGQVRAEAFF.

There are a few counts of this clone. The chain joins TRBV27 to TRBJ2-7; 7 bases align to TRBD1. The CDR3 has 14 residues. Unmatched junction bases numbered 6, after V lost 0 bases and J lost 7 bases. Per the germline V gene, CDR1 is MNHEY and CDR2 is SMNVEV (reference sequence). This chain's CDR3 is CASSLSQGMREQYF. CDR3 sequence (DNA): TGTGCCAGCAGTTTATCACAGGGGATGAGGGAGCAGTACTTC.

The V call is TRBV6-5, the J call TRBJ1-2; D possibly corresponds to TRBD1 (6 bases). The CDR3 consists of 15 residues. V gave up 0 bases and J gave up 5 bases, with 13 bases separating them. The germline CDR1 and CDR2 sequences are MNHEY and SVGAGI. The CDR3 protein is CASSYSGGHPYGYTF. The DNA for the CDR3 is TGTGCCAGCAGTTACTCTGGGGGACATCCTTATGGCTACACCTTC.

For the CDR3, the DNA is TGTGCCAGCAGTCAACCTACGCCCGGGGGGGCAGCAGATACGCAGTATTTT. Its translation is CASSQPTPGGAADTQYF. The genes are TRBV4-2 and TRBJ2-3; 8 nucleotides align to TRBD2. V was pared by 6 bases and J by 4 bases, with 15 bases of the junction left unmatched. The germline V gene has CDR1 LGHNA and CDR2 YNFKEQ. The CDR3 extends over 17 amino acids.

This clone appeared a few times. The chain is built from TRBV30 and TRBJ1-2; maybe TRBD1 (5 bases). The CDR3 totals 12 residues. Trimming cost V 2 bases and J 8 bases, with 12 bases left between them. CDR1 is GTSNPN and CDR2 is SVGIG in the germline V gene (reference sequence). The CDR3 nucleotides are TGTGCCTGGAGTACGCAGGGAGGGGGCTACACCTTC. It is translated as CAWSTQGGGYTF.

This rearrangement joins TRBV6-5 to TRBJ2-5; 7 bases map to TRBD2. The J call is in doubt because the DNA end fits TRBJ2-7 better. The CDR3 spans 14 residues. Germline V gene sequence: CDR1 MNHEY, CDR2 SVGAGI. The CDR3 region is CASSLGTKGDEQYF. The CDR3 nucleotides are TGTGCCAGCAGTCTCGGGACTAAAGGGGACGAGCAGTACTTC.

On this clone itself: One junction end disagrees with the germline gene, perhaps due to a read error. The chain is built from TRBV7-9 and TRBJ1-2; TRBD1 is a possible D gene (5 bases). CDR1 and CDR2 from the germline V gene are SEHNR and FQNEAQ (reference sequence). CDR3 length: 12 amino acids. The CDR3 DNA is TGTTCCAGCAGCGCGGACATTTATGGCTACACCTTC. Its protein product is CSSSADIYGYTF.

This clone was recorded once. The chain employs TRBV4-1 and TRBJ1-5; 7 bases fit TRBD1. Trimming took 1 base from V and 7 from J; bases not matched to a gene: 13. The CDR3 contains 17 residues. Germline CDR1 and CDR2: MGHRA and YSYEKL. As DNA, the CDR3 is TGCGCCAGCAGCCAAGTAGTAAGGGGGCTCAAATTACAGCCCCAGCATTTT. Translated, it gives CASSQVVRGLKLQPQHF.

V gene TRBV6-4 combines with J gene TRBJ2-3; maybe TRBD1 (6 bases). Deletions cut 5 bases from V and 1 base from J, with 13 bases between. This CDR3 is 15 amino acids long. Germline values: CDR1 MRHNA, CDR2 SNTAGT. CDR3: CASSLEGVGTDTQYF. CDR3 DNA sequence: TGTGCCAGCAGTCTTGAGGGGGTGGGCACAGATACGCAGTATTTT.

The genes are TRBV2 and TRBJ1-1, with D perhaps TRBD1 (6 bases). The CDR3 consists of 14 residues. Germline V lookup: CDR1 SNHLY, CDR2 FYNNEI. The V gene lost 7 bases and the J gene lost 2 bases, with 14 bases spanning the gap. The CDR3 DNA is TGTGCCAGCACCTTGACAGGCCTTAACACTGAAGCTTTCTTT. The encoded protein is CASTLTGLNTEAFF.

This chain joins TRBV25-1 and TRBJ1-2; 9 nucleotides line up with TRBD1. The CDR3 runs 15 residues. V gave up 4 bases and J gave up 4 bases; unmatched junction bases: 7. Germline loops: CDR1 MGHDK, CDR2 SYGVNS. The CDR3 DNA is TGTGCCAGCAGTGGACCGGGACAGGGATCCTATGGCTACACCTTC. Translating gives CASSGPGQGSYGYTF.

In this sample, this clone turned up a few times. CDR3 DNA: TGTGCCAGCACCGGGACAGGGGGTGGCTATGGCTACACCTTC. Amino acids: CASTGTGGGYGYTF. J is TRBJ1-2 and V is TRBV2, with 11 bases aligning to TRBD1. The CDR3 consists of 14 residues. V dropped 7 bases and J dropped 4; count of bases not matched to a gene: 5. CDR1 SNHLY and CDR2 FYNNEI come from the germline V gene.

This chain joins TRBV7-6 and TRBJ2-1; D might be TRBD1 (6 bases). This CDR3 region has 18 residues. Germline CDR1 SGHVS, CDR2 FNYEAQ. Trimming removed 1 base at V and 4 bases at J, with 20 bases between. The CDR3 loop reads CASSLDKPGVQRYNEQFF. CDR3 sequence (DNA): TGTGCCAGCAGCTTAGACAAGCCAGGGGTTCAAAGATACAATGAGCAGTTCTTC.

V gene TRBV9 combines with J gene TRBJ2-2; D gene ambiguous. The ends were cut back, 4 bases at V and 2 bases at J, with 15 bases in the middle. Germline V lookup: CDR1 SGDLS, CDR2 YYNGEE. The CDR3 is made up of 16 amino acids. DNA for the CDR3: TGTGCCAGCAGCCAAAGTGAGGTCCCAAACACCGGGGAGCTGTTTTTT. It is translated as CASSQSEVPNTGELFF.

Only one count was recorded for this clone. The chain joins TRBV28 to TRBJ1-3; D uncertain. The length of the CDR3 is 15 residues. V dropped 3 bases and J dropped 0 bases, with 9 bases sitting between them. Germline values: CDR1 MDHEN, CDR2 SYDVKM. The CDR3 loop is CASSLSPVSGNTIYF. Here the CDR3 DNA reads TGTGCCAGCAGTTTGTCCCCAGTCTCTGGAAACACCATATATTTT. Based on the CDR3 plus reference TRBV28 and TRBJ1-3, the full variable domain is DVKVTQSSRYLVKRTGEKVFLECVQDMDHENMFWYRQDPGLGLRLIYFSYDVKMKEKGDIPEGYSVSREKKERFSLILESASTNQTSMYLCASSLSPVSGNTIYFGEGSWLTVV.

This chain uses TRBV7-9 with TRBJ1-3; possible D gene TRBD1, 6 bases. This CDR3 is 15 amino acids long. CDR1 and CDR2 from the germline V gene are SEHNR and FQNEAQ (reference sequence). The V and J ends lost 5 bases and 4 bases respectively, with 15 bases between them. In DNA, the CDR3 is TGTGCCAGCAGCCCAGTAGGGACATACGGAAACACCATATATTTT. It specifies CASSPVGTYGNTIYF. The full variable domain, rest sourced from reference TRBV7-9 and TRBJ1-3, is DTGVSQNPRHKITKRGQNVTFRCDPISEHNRLYWYRQTLGQGPEFLTYFQNEAQLEKSRLLSDRFSAERPKGSFSTLEIQRTEQGDSAMYLCASSPVGTYGNTIYFGEGSWLTVV.

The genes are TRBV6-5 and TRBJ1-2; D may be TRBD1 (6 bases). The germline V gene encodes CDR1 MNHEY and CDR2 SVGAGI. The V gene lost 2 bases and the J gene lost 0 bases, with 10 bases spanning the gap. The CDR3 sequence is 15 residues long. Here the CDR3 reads CASSYGGAANYGYTF. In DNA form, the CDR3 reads TGTGCCAGCAGTTACGGGGGGGCAGCTAACTATGGCTACACCTTC.

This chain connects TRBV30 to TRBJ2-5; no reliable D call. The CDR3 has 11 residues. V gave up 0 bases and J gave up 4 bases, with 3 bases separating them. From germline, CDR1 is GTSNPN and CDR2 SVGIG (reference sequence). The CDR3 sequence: CAWSVLETQYF. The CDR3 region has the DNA TGTGCCTGGAGTGTACTAGAGACCCAGTACTTC.

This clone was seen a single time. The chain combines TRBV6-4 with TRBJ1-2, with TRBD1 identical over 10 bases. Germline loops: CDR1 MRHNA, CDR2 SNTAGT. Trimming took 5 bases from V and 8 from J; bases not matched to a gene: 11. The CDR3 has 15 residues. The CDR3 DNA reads TGTGCCAGCAGTCCCCAGGGACAGGGGACGCTAGGCTACACCTTC. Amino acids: CASSPQGQGTLGYTF.